The next 5 T cell receptor beta chains were all read from a single sample in a study of shared clonotypes between healthy human individuals. CD45RO-negative, CCR7-selected cells formed the naive CD8 fraction, which excluded terminally differentiated effector memory CD45RA+ cells. Method: immunoSEQ multiplex PCR; TCRdb's copy keeps in-frame clones and lacks some. Among 550,000 to 600,000 clones listed, roughly 98% were seen once. Sequencing was performed on naive CD8+ T cells sorted from blood. Receptors originate from a man in his thirties or forties in good health.

The J gene is TRBJ2-3, the V gene TRBV30; TRBD2 might be the D (5 bases). In germline, CDR1 is GTSNPN, CDR2 SVGIG (reference sequence). This CDR3 contains 12 residues. The V end lost 5 bases, the J end lost 2 bases, and 8 bases lay between the germline ends. The CDR3 reads CAWGGATDTQYF. The CDR3, as DNA: TGTGCCTGGGGAGGAGCCACAGATACGCAGTATTTT.

As regards this clone: The same CDR3 is also encoded by other DNA sequences in this sample. The chain couples TRBV29-1 to TRBJ2-1; D possibly corresponds to TRBD2 (5 bases). The CDR3 runs to 8 residues. Germline V gives CDR1 SQVTM, CDR2 ANQGSEA. The CDR3 bases are TGCAGTGTAGCGGAGCAGTTCTTC. Translated, it gives CSVAEQFF.

This rearrangement joins TRBV18 to TRBJ2-1; 13 bases are shared with TRBD2. The CDR3 totals 15 residues. Germline values: CDR1 KGHSH, CDR2 LQKENI. With 3 bases clipped from V and 8 bases from J, the junction kept 4 bases outside the gene matches. This CDR3 is CASSPTSGRSDEQFF. CDR3 DNA sequence: TGTGCCAGCTCACCGACTAGCGGGAGGTCAGATGAGCAGTTCTTC.

This chain uses TRBV5-1 with TRBJ1-4; perhaps TRBD1 as D (5 bases). V dropped 0 bases and J dropped 4 bases, with 10 bases sitting between them. The CDR3 is 15 residues long. Germline CDR1 reads SGHRS; CDR2 reads YFSETQ. For the CDR3, the DNA is TGCGCCAGCAGCTTGGAAGGGACTGTTAATGAAAAACTGTTTTTT. This gives the protein CASSLEGTVNEKLFF.

CDR3 sequence reads: CASTPGGSNEQFF. The CDR3 coding sequence is TGTGCCAGCACCCCCGGAGGCAGCAATGAGCAGTTCTTC. This rearrangement joins TRBV27 to TRBJ2-1, with D possibly TRBD2 on 5 matching bases. V shed 7 bases and J shed 6 bases, with 13 bases lying between them. Per germline, CDR1 MNHEY and CDR2 SMNVEV (reference sequence). The CDR3 has 13 amino acids.